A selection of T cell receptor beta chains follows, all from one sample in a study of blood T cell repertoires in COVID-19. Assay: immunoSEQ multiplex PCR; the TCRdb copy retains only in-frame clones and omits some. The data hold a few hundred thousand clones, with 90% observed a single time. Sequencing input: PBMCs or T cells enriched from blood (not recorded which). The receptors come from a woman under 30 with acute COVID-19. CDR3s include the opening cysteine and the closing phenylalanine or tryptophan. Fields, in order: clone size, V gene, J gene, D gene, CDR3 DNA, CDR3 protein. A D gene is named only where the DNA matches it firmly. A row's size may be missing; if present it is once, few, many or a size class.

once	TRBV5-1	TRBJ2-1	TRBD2	TGCGCCAGCAGCCTTGGCGCGGCTAGCGGGATCGGGGGGTACAATGAGCAGTTCTTC	CASSLGAASGIGGYNEQFF
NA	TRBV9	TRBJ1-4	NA	TGTGCCAGCAGCGTGTTGGGAGCGCTGGGGGAAAAACTGTTTTTT	CASSVLGALGEKLFF
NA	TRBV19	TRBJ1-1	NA	TGTGCCAGTAGAGTTGGGGGCGCCGGCACTGAAGCTTTCTTT	CASRVGGAGTEAFF
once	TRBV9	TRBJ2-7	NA	TGTGCCAGCAGCGTAGGATTGGGGCACTACGAGCAGTACTTC	CASSVGLGHYEQYF
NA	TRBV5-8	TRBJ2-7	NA	TGTGCCAGCAGCAGGGGGGGCTTAACTGGAGACGAGCAGTACTTC	CASSRGGLTGDEQYF
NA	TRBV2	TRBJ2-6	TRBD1	TGTGCCAGCAGTGAAGTTTGGCAGGGGGCGCCTGGGGCCAACGTCCTGACTTTC	CASSEVWQGAPGANVLTF
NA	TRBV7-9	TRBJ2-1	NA	TGTGCCAGCAGCTTCTCTAATGAGCAGTTCTTC	CASSFSNEQFF
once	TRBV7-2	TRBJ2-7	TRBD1	TGTGCCAGCAGCTTAGTTTGGCCACGGACAGGGAGGAGAGCCTACGAGCAGTACTTC	CASSLVWPRTGRRAYEQYF
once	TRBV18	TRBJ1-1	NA	TGTGCCAGCTCACCAAGGAGGATACAAGCTTTCTTT	CASSPRRIQAFF
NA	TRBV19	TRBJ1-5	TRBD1	TGTGCCACTAGCGACAGGGGCAATCAGCCCCAGCATTTT	CATSDRGNQPQHF
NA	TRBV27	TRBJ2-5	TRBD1	TGTGCCAGCAGTTCCGTCGGGACAGGGGGCTTGAAGACCCAGTACTTC	CASSSVGTGGLKTQYF
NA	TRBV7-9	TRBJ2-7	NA	TGTGCCAGCAGCCCCCCCAGACAGGATGAGCAGTACTTC	CASSPPRQDEQYF
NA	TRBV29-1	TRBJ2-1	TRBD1	TGCAGCGTTGATCAATTTAGTGTCTGGGGACAGAGGAATGAGCAGTTCTTC	CSVDQFSVWGQRNEQFF
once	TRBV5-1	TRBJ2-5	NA	TGCGCCAGCAGCTTGTCTCAGGGGACCCAGTACTTC	CASSLSQGTQYF
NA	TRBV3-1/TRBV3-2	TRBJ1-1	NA	TGTGCCAGCAGACCCAGGGATTCTAACACTGAAGCTTTCTTT	CASRPRDSNTEAFF
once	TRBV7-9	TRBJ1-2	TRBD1	TGTGCCAGCAGCACCCCGAGGACAGGGGATGGCTATGGCTACACCTTC	CASSTPRTGDGYGYTF
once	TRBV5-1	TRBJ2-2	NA	TGCGCCAGCAGCTTGGGGCAGGCCGGGGAGCTGTTTTTT	CASSLGQAGELFF
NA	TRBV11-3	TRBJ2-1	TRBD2	TGTGCCAGCAGCTTAGGGGTAGCGGGAGGGCTGGAGCAGTTCTTC	CASSLGVAGGLEQFF
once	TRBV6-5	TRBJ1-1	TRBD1	TGTGCCAGCAGTTATAGAGGACAGGGAATCCCTGAAGCTTTCTTT	CASSYRGQGIPEAFF
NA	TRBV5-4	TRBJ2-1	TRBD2	TGTGCCAGCAGCGACCTAGCGGGAGGCCCCATTTCCTCCTACAATGAGCAGTTCTTC	CASSDLAGGPISSYNEQFF
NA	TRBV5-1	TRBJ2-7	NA	TGCGCCAGCAGCTTGGGGATGTGGCAGGGCAACTACGAGCAGTACTTC	CASSLGMWQGNYEQYF
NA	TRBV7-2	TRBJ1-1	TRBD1	TGTGCCAGCAGTCAGGACAGGCAGAACACTGAAGCTTTCTTT	CASSQDRQNTEAFF
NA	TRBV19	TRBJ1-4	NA	TGTGCCAGTAGATCGACCCTTGGAGGTGAAAAACTGTTTTTT	CASRSTLGGEKLFF
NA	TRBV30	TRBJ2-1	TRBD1	TGTGCCTGGGCAATGGGACAGGGGGCGATTCCCCTCTTC	CAWAMGQGAIPLF